This T cell receptor (beta chain) was captured in a study of blood T cell repertoires in COVID-19. The CDR3 has 14 residues. Per the germline V gene, CDR1 is SNHLY and CDR2 is FYNNEI. V lost 1 base, J lost 4 bases, and 8 bases lay in between. Authors' methods: It was from reference gene primer amplification that nucleated cell counts were estimated. Clones were sequenced by immunoSEQ multiplex PCR, and TCRdb holds only the in-frame ones, with some missing. The V and J calls and the clone size are those of that table, but D and trimming were determined from the DNA. The data contain roughly 100,000 clones, about 80% of them singletons.

Specimen: peripheral blood. V usage is TRBV2 and J usage is TRBJ1-3; D unresolved. The sequence came from a human donor in a cohort sampled during active COVID-19. The DNA for the CDR3 is TGTGCCAGCAGTGAAGGGGCCGTCGGAAACACCATATATTTT. As protein: CASSEGAVGNTIYF.